A single sample gave rise to the 26 T cell receptor beta chains below, sequenced in a study of CD8 T cells in ankylosing spondylitis. TCRdb reanalysed the 5' RACE reads using MiXCR and keeps one entry per CDR3 protein. The sample lists some 40,000 distinct CDR3 sequences; around 3% were seen once. Sequenced material: blood, either unsorted or a sorted T cell fraction (not recorded which). The receptors were gathered from a male donor with ankylosing spondylitis or in good health (not recorded which).

This clonotype showed up many times. The chain employs TRBV9 and TRBJ2-3; TRBD2 aligns across 9 bases. The germline V gene has CDR1 SGDLS and CDR2 YYNGEE. Trimming took 0 bases from V and 0 from J; bases not matched to a gene: 5. The CDR3 spans 17 residues. The CDR3 DNA is TGTGCCAGCAGCGTAGCTGGACTAGCGAGAAGCACAGATACGCAGTATTTT. Amino acid sequence: CASSVAGLARSTDTQYF.

This clonotype was observed many times. This chain uses TRBV9 with TRBJ1-6; D remains ambiguous. Trimming took off 1 base at V and 8 bases at J, with 7 bases between the two ends. The germline V gene encodes CDR1 SGDLS and CDR2 YYNGEE. This CDR3 comprises 13 residues. For the CDR3, the DNA is TGTGCCAGCAGCGTACTTGGGGATTCACCCCTCCACTTT. It encodes CASSVLGDSPLHF.

This clonotype was counted ten times or more. The gene calls are TRBV9 and TRBJ2-1; possibly TRBD2 for D (5 bases). The V end was cut by 2 bases, the J end by 6 bases, with 9 bases between. The CDR3 extends over 13 amino acids. CDR1 and CDR2 from the germline V gene are SGDLS and YYNGEE. This CDR3 is CASSVPGGNEQFF. CDR3 nucleotide sequence: TGTGCCAGCAGCGTCCCCGGAGGCAATGAGCAGTTCTTC.

This clonotype was observed many times. The rearrangement joins TRBV9 to TRBJ2-1; 8 bases match TRBD2. Germline assignment: CDR1 SGDLS and CDR2 YYNGEE. Trimming removed 0 bases from V and 9 bases from J; junction bases left unmatched: 5. The CDR3 extends over 14 amino acids. CDR3 DNA sequence: TGTGCCAGCAGCGTAGAGTTAGCGGGAACTGAGCAGTTCTTC. Translating gives CASSVELAGTEQFF.

In this sample, this clonotype turned up many times. V usage is TRBV9 and J usage is TRBJ1-1, with D uncertain. V lost 0 bases, J lost 4 bases, and 13 bases lay in between. Looked up from germline, CDR1 is SGDLS and CDR2 is YYNGEE. The CDR3 is 15 residues long. DNA of the CDR3: TGTGCCAGCAGCGTAGAGGGCGGGTACGGCACTGAAGCTTTCTTT. This translates into CASSVEGGYGTEAFF. Filled out from reference TRBV9 and TRBJ1-1, the complete variable domain reads DSGVTQTPKHLITATGQRVTLRCSPRSGDLSVYWYQQSLDQGLQFLIQYYNGEERAKGNILERFSAQQFPDLHSELNLSSLELGDSALYFCASSVEGGYGTEAFFGQGTRLTVV.

The CDR3 region is CASSVGRGRSSYNEQFF. The CDR3 bases are TGTGCCAGCAGCGTAGGACGGGGAAGGAGTTCCTACAATGAGCAGTTCTTC. V is TRBV9 and J is TRBJ2-1, with D possibly matching TRBD2 (5 bases). V was clipped by 0 bases and J by 1 base, with 14 bases between them. This CDR3 is built from 17 residues. Germline CDR1 reads SGDLS; CDR2 reads YYNGEE.

This clonotype has ten or more counts. V is TRBV6-1 and J is TRBJ1-5; TRBD1 aligns across 9 bases. Germline trimming cut 11 bases from V and 6 bases from J; bases unmatched to any gene: 14. Germline CDR1 and CDR2: MNHNS and SASEGT. CDR3 length equals 15 residues. CDR3 bases: TGTGCCTACCACGTAAAACAGGGGGCGATTCAGCCCCAGCATTTT. It is translated as CAYHVKQGAIQPQHF.

This clonotype was seen at least ten times. The chain joins TRBV9 to TRBJ2-2; TRBD1 matches at 10 bases. With V trimmed by 3 bases and J by 6 bases, 11 bases remained unmatched. The V gene's germline CDR1 is SGDLS and CDR2 YYNGEE. The CDR3 sequence is 17 residues long. This CDR3 reads CASSDRPGTGVSGELFF. The CDR3, as DNA: TGTGCCAGCAGCGACCGCCCCGGGACAGGGGTTTCCGGGGAGCTGTTTTTT.

The sample holds many counts of this clonotype. J is TRBJ2-1 and V is TRBV9, with 9 positions matching TRBD1. V was pared by 3 bases and J by 4 bases, with 5 bases of the junction left unmatched. CDR3 length: 15 residues. Germline CDR1 and CDR2: SGDLS and YYNGEE. CDR3 sequence reads: CASSEGQGTYNEQFF. The CDR3 region has the DNA TGTGCCAGCAGCGAGGGACAGGGTACTTACAATGAGCAGTTCTTC.

This clonotype has at least ten counts. The V gene is TRBV9, the J gene TRBJ2-2; perhaps TRBD2 as D (5 bases). V shed 2 bases and J shed 5 bases, with 16 bases lying between them. Germline assignment: CDR1 SGDLS and CDR2 YYNGEE. The CDR3 totals 16 residues. For the CDR3, the DNA is TGTGCCAGCAGCGTCGGACTCCCCGCGAGAACCGGGGAGCTGTTTTTT. Its translation is CASSVGLPARTGELFF.

This clonotype came up many times. CDR3 bases: TGTGCCAGCAGCCCCCGGGTGCGGGAGACCCAGTACTTC. Its translation: CASSPRVRETQYF. The chain links TRBV9 to TRBJ2-5; no firm D call. Trimming stripped 4 bases from V and 5 bases from J, with 12 bases between. This CDR3 contains 13 residues. Germline V gives CDR1 SGDLS, CDR2 YYNGEE.

This clonotype showed up many times. This chain joins TRBV9 and TRBJ2-6, with D perhaps TRBD2 (7 bases). Germline-derived CDR1 and CDR2 are SGDLS and YYNGEE. The V and J ends lost 6 bases and 3 bases respectively, with 13 bases between them. The CDR3 extends over 15 amino acids. DNA for the CDR3: TGTGCCAGCAATGGGGGGGCAATTGGGGCCAACGTCCTGACTTTC. Its translation: CASNGGAIGANVLTF.

This clonotype was seen repeatedly, ten times or more. The chain links TRBV9 to TRBJ2-1; 12 nucleotides match TRBD1. This CDR3 is built from 16 residues. Germline trimming cut 3 bases from V and 7 bases from J; bases unmatched to any gene: 8. Germline V lookup: CDR1 SGDLS, CDR2 YYNGEE. The CDR3 nucleotides read TGTGCCAGCAGCGCCCCGGGACAGGGGGCCGGGAATGAGCAGTTCTTC. Encoded protein: CASSAPGQGAGNEQFF.

This clonotype came up many times. V and J are TRBV9 and TRBJ1-6; 8 bases line up with TRBD1. CDR1 and CDR2 from the germline V gene are SGDLS and YYNGEE. CDR3 length equals 16 residues. V lost 4 bases and J lost 6; bases outside the gene matches: 9. DNA for the CDR3: TGTGCCAGCAGCCTCGGTCCGGGACAGGCTAATTCACCCCTCCACTTT. Its protein is CASSLGPGQANSPLHF.

This clonotype was counted ten times or more. In nucleotides, the CDR3 is TGTGCCAGCAGCGTAGGGGTAGCGGGAGGGTTCAATGAGCAGTTCTTC. It yields the protein CASSVGVAGGFNEQFF. This chain connects TRBV9 to TRBJ2-1; TRBD2 matches 11 bases. Germline CDR1 reads SGDLS; CDR2 reads YYNGEE. This CDR3 region has 16 residues. The V gene end was trimmed by 0 bases and the J gene end by 6 bases; junction bases not matched to a gene: 5.

This clonotype has at least ten counts. The V and J genes are TRBV9 and TRBJ2-5; no firm D call. CDR1 is SGDLS, CDR2 YYNGEE, per germline. The CDR3 has 12 residues. V lost 0 bases to trimming and J lost 7 bases, with 7 bases between them. The CDR3 DNA follows: TGTGCCAGCAGCGTAGACTGGGGGACCCAGTACTTC. Protein: CASSVDWGTQYF. The full variable domain, its missing parts supplied by reference TRBV9 and TRBJ2-5, is DSGVTQTPKHLITATGQRVTLRCSPRSGDLSVYWYQQSLDQGLQFLIQYYNGEERAKGNILERFSAQQFPDLHSELNLSSLELGDSALYFCASSVDWGTQYFGPGTRLLVL.

This clonotype was detected ten times or more. The V and J genes are TRBV9 and TRBJ2-3; TRBD2 matches 14 bases. Losses at the gene ends were 4 bases for V and 2 bases for J; bases not matched to a gene: 3. The CDR3 extends over 16 amino acids. The germline V gene encodes CDR1 SGDLS and CDR2 YYNGEE. CDR3 protein: CASSLGLAGATDTQYF. The DNA for the CDR3 is TGTGCCAGCAGCCTGGGACTAGCGGGGGCCACAGATACGCAGTATTTT.

This clonotype was seen at least ten times. The CDR3 DNA sequence: TGTGCCAGCAGCGTAGATGGGACAGGGTTTCAGCCCCAGCATTTT. Amino acids: CASSVDGTGFQPQHF. The chain couples TRBV9 to TRBJ1-5; 9 bases align to TRBD1. CDR1 and CDR2 (germline): SGDLS, YYNGEE. The CDR3 contains 15 residues. J gave up 6 bases and V 0 bases, and 4 bases lay outside the gene matches.

This clonotype was detected many times. The V call is TRBV10-1, the J call TRBJ2-3, with TRBD1 matching over 8 bases. This CDR3 contains 16 residues. CDR1 and CDR2 from the germline V gene are WNHNN and SYGVQD (reference sequence). V lost 10 bases to trimming and J lost 1 base; unmatched junction nucleotides: 13. The CDR3 DNA follows: TGCGCCACCATAACGCCACCGGGACAGGGCACAGATACGCAGTATTTT. Its translation: CATITPPGQGTDTQYF.

In this sample, this clonotype turned up many times. The V gene is TRBV9, the J gene TRBJ1-6; D gene uncertain. Germline V gene lookup returns CDR1 SGDLS and CDR2 YYNGEE. Trimming cost V 0 bases and J 9 bases, with 16 bases left between them. CDR3 length equals 16 residues. The CDR3 region has the DNA TGTGCCAGCAGCGTAGAGGCGGTGGCAGTAGGTTCACCCCTCCACTTT. Its protein is CASSVEAVAVGSPLHF.

This clonotype occurred many times. The chain uses TRBV9 and TRBJ1-2; D gene uncertain. This CDR3 is built from 14 residues. Germline CDR1 is SGDLS and CDR2 is YYNGEE. The V and J ends lost 3 bases and 4 bases respectively, with 13 bases between them. CDR3 coding DNA: TGTGCCAGCAGCGGGAGTCCAACTAGCTATGGCTACACCTTC. Translation: CASSGSPTSYGYTF. Looking up the rest from reference TRBV9 and TRBJ1-2 gives the full variable domain: DSGVTQTPKHLITATGQRVTLRCSPRSGDLSVYWYQQSLDQGLQFLIQYYNGEERAKGNILERFSAQQFPDLHSELNLSSLELGDSALYFCASSGSPTSYGYTFGSGTRLTVV.

This clonotype showed up just a few times. V gene TRBV9 combines with J gene TRBJ2-3; TRBD2 is a possible D gene (6 bases). The V gene's germline CDR1 is SGDLS and CDR2 YYNGEE. V dropped 0 bases and J dropped 0 bases, with 17 bases sitting between them. The CDR3 is 18 amino acids. In DNA, the CDR3 is TGTGCCAGCAGCGTAGGCGTCGGGTCTAGCGTTAGCACAGATACGCAGTATTTT. Translating it yields CASSVGVGSSVSTDTQYF.

This clonotype was counted many times. The chain recombines TRBV9 with TRBJ2-3; TRBD2 agrees at 11 bases. Germline loops: CDR1 SGDLS, CDR2 YYNGEE. Trimming removed 4 bases from V and 1 base from J; junction bases left unmatched: 11. The CDR3 length is 18 residues. The CDR3 is CASSRPGTSGGGTDTQYF. The CDR3 nucleotides read TGTGCCAGCAGCCGTCCCGGGACTAGCGGAGGGGGCACAGATACGCAGTATTTT.

This clonotype was detected ten times or more. The chain recombines TRBV9 with TRBJ2-5; D gene unclear. Germline V gives CDR1 SGDLS, CDR2 YYNGEE. V lost 0 bases and J 5 bases, leaving 11 bases between the germline ends. The CDR3 contains 14 residues. DNA of the CDR3: TGTGCCAGCAGCGTAGAATCCCGGGTGGAGACCCAGTACTTC. This codes for CASSVESRVETQYF. Complete variable domain (other parts from reference TRBV9 and TRBJ2-5): DSGVTQTPKHLITATGQRVTLRCSPRSGDLSVYWYQQSLDQGLQFLIQYYNGEERAKGNILERFSAQQFPDLHSELNLSSLELGDSALYFCASSVESRVETQYFGPGTRLLVL.

This clonotype has ten or more counts. The chain joins TRBV9 to TRBJ2-6, with D hard to call. CDR1 is SGDLS, CDR2 YYNGEE, per germline. This CDR3 has 17 residues. V lost 0 bases to trimming and J lost 0 bases, with 10 bases between them. CDR3 nucleotides: TGTGCCAGCAGCGTAGAGAGAAGGACCTCTGGGGCCAACGTCCTGACTTTC. This translates into CASSVERRTSGANVLTF.

This clonotype is medium-sized (0.01 to 0.1%) in the sample. V gene TRBV9 combines with J gene TRBJ2-1; no reliable D call. V gave up 0 bases and J gave up 6 bases, with 13 bases separating them. The CDR3 is 15 residues long. The germline gives CDR1 SGDLS, CDR2 YYNGEE. CDR3 in DNA: TGTGCCAGCAGCGTAGATCCCTCTTTTTTCAATGAGCAGTTCTTC. Translation: CASSVDPSFFNEQFF.